The 26 T cell receptor beta chains below come from one sample, sequenced in a study of a mutant IDH1 vaccine in newly diagnosed glioma. The time point here: baseline, week 1 (first vaccination visit). The treatment here: pre-vaccination baseline after standard-of-care therapy. Libraries were prepared by immunoSEQ multiplex PCR; TCRdb keeps only in-frame clonotypes and omits some of them. The table shows 24,000 or so clones, with around 93% occurring only once. Here the sequenced sample was PBMCs, taken from a glioma patient treated with radiotherapy, temozolomide or both. These receptors all stem from a middle-aged man with glioma.

The CDR3 here is CASSIDPGSSGNTIYF. The CDR3 DNA reads TGTGCCAGTAGTATAGATCCCGGCAGCTCTGGAAACACCATATATTTT. The chain links TRBV19 to TRBJ1-3, with D unresolved. The CDR3 runs 16 residues. Trimming took off 0 bases at V and 0 bases at J, with 9 bases between the two ends. Looked up from germline, CDR1 is LNHDA and CDR2 is SQIVND (reference sequence).

The chain joins TRBV10-3 to TRBJ1-5, with D perhaps matching TRBD1 (6 bases). V lost 4 bases, J lost 5 bases, and 15 bases lay in between. Per the germline V gene, CDR1 is ENHRY and CDR2 is SYGVKD. The CDR3 consists of 15 residues. The CDR3 DNA reads as TGTGCCATCAGTGCCGTAGAACAGGGCCATCAGCCCCAGCATTTT. Translated, it gives CAISAVEQGHQPQHF.

The genes are TRBV4-3 and TRBJ2-7; D perhaps matches TRBD2 (6 bases). Trimming cost V 1 base and J 0 bases, with 13 bases left between them. CDR1 LGHNA and CDR2 YSLEER come from the germline V gene. This CDR3 has 16 residues. CDR3 nucleotides: TGCGCCAGCAGCCAAGGGTGGGGTAGCGGCTCCTACGAGCAGTACTTC. It codes for CASSQGWGSGSYEQYF.

This chain joins TRBV5-6 and TRBJ1-2; perhaps TRBD1 as D (6 bases). Germline-derived CDR1 and CDR2 are SGHDT and YYEEEE. Deletions cut 3 bases from V and 1 base from J, with 13 bases between. The CDR3 runs to 15 residues. DNA for the CDR3: TGTGCCAGCAGCTACCCGGGACACCGTAACTATGGCTACACCTTC. Amino acids: CASSYPGHRNYGYTF.

CDR3 amino acids: CASGLFGNYGYTF. In DNA, the CDR3 is TGTGCCAGCGGGCTTTTCGGGAACTATGGCTACACCTTC. This chain links TRBV6-1 with TRBJ1-2; D unclear. This CDR3 region has 13 residues. V lost 8 bases to trimming and J lost 2 bases, with 12 bases between them. CDR1 is MNHNS and CDR2 is SASEGT in the germline V gene.

The chain recombines TRBV6-5 with TRBJ1-1; tentatively, D is TRBD1 (5 bases). Per the germline V gene, CDR1 is MNHEY and CDR2 is SVGAGI. The V and J ends lost 0 bases and 7 bases respectively, with 15 bases between them. The CDR3 contains 15 residues. CDR3 in amino acids: CASSYSLQGTGEAFF. The CDR3 bases are TGTGCCAGCAGTTACTCACTCCAGGGCACTGGTGAAGCTTTCTTT.

V gene TRBV5-1 combines with J gene TRBJ2-5; a weak D match, TRBD2 (6 bases). Between the trimmed V and J ends, which lost 4 bases and 5 bases, there was a span of 21 bases. The CDR3 covers 16 residues. CDR1 and CDR2 from the germline V gene are SGHRS and YFSETQ. In nucleotides, the CDR3 is TGCGCCAGCAGCCGCGGCGGGATACCCTCCAGTGAGACCCAGTACTTC. Amino acid sequence: CASSRGGIPSSETQYF.

This chain links TRBV5-1 with TRBJ2-2, with no clear D. The length of the CDR3 is 16 residues. Trimming removed 2 bases at V and 1 base at J, with 12 bases between. The germline CDR1 and CDR2 sequences are SGHRS and YFSETQ. The CDR3 sequence is CASSFLRVGNTGELFF. In DNA form, the CDR3 reads TGCGCCAGCAGCTTCCTTAGGGTGGGGAACACCGGGGAGCTGTTTTTT.

J is TRBJ1-2 and V is TRBV7-9; D is perhaps TRBD1 (6 bases). The germline gives CDR1 SEHNR, CDR2 FQNEAQ (reference sequence). This CDR3 contains 15 residues. V was clipped by 4 bases and J by 4 bases, with 16 bases between them. CDR3 coding DNA: TGTGCCAGCAGCTCTGAGGGGGGTGCGGCCTATGGCTACACCTTC. Encoded protein: CASSSEGGAAYGYTF.

V and J are TRBV11-3 and TRBJ2-3, with D hard to call. CDR1 SGHNT and CDR2 YENEEA come from the germline V gene. The CDR3 is made up of 14 amino acids. V was shortened by 3 bases and J by 2 bases, with 9 bases between the two germline ends. The CDR3 protein is CASSFLGFTDTQYF. CDR3 in DNA: TGTGCCAGCAGCTTTTTAGGGTTCACAGATACGCAGTATTTT.

V gene TRBV27 combines with J gene TRBJ2-7; the match to TRBD2 covers 10 bases. From germline, CDR1 is MNHEY and CDR2 SMNVEV (reference sequence). After removal of 5 bases from V and 4 bases from J, the junction contained 14 bases not matched to a gene. This CDR3 comprises 17 residues. The CDR3 sequence is CASSPLRTSGVVYEQYF. In nucleotides, the CDR3 is TGTGCCAGCAGTCCGTTACGAACTAGCGGGGTTGTTTACGAGCAGTACTTC.

This chain links TRBV7-8 with TRBJ2-1, with D unresolved. Germline-derived CDR1 and CDR2 are SGHVS and FQNEAQ. V was shortened by 1 base and J by 1 base, with 11 bases between the two germline ends. The CDR3 sequence is 16 residues long. DNA of the CDR3: TGTGCCAGCAGCTTAGGTCGGCTTGTGTCCTACAATGAGCAGTTCTTC. The encoded protein is CASSLGRLVSYNEQFF.

The chain employs TRBV27 and TRBJ1-5; TRBD1 matches 8 bases. The CDR3 is made up of 15 amino acids. The germline V gene encodes CDR1 MNHEY and CDR2 SMNVEV (reference sequence). V shed 4 bases and J 3 bases; nucleotides not matched to a gene: 5. The CDR3 sequence: CASSSGQGANQPQHF. The CDR3 coding sequence is TGTGCCAGCAGTTCTGGACAGGGCGCCAATCAGCCCCAGCATTTT.

The rearrangement links TRBV14 to TRBJ1-2, with D possibly TRBD1 on 5 matching bases. This CDR3 is built from 13 residues. V shed 6 bases and J shed 5 bases, with 13 bases lying between them. CDR1 SGHDN and CDR2 FVKESK come from the germline V gene. The DNA for the CDR3 is TGTGCCAGCAGGGCCGGGGCTGGATATGGCTACACCTTC. Translating gives CASRAGAGYGYTF.

The chain carries TRBV25-1 and TRBJ1-6; D remains ambiguous. The length of the CDR3 is 16 residues. V dropped 3 bases and J dropped 0 bases, with 9 bases sitting between them. Germline CDR1 and CDR2: MGHDK and SYGVNS. The CDR3 reads CASSEEGSSYNSPLHF. In DNA, the CDR3 is TGTGCCAGCAGTGAGGAAGGGAGCTCCTATAATTCACCCCTCCACTTT.

V usage is TRBV6-4 and J usage is TRBJ2-1; D may be TRBD1 or TRBD2 (5 bases each). The CDR3 runs 14 residues. CDR1 and CDR2 (germline): MRHNA, SNTAGT. The V gene lost 4 bases and the J gene lost 8 bases, with 15 bases spanning the gap. The CDR3 spells CASSVWGSGDEQFF. For the CDR3, the DNA is TGTGCCAGCAGTGTTTGGGGGAGTGGGGATGAGCAGTTCTTC.

The chain has TRBV7-2 and TRBJ2-2; possibly TRBD1 for D (5 bases). The V end was cut by 5 bases, the J end by 4 bases, with 11 bases between. The CDR3 extends over 14 amino acids. Germline V gene data show CDR1 as SGHTA and CDR2 as FQGNSA. The CDR3 DNA reads TGTGCCAGCAGCCCCCTCAGGGTCACCGGGGAGCTGTTTTTT. This translates into CASSPLRVTGELFF.

V gene TRBV6-1 combines with J gene TRBJ2-3, with 8 bases aligning to TRBD2. Losses at the gene ends were 2 bases for V and 5 bases for J; bases not matched to a gene: 3. The CDR3 is made up of 14 amino acids. The germline V gene encodes CDR1 MNHNS and CDR2 SASEGT. CDR3 in DNA: TGTGCCAGCAGTGAAACGGGAGGGAGAGATACGCAGTATTTT. The encoded protein is CASSETGGRDTQYF.

The chain joins TRBV5-5 to TRBJ1-1, with D possibly TRBD1 on 5 matching bases. CDR1 and CDR2 from the germline V gene are SGHKS and YYEKEE (reference sequence). Deletions cut 7 bases from V and 0 bases from J, with 10 bases between. The CDR3 contains 13 residues. The CDR3 DNA sequence: TGTGCCAGCGGCAGGGAGATGAACACTGAAGCTTTCTTT. It encodes CASGREMNTEAFF.

This chain links TRBV18 with TRBJ2-1; D gene unclear. V was cut by 0 bases and J by 0 bases, with 9 bases left in between. CDR3 length equals 16 residues. In germline, CDR1 is KGHSH, CDR2 LQKENI. CDR3 in amino acids: CASSPPAESSYNEQFF. The CDR3 DNA sequence: TGTGCCAGCTCACCACCGGCGGAGAGCTCCTACAATGAGCAGTTCTTC.

The chain joins TRBV5-1 to TRBJ1-2; a possible D gene is TRBD1 (5 bases). V was pared by 5 bases and J by 2 bases, with 16 bases between. The CDR3 contains 15 residues. The germline V gene encodes CDR1 SGHRS and CDR2 YFSETQ. The CDR3: CASREPGWGNYGYTF. In DNA, the CDR3 is TGCGCCAGCAGGGAGCCGGGGTGGGGGAACTATGGCTACACCTTC.

J is TRBJ1-1 and V is TRBV7-2; D call uncertain. V lost 5 bases, J lost 0 bases, and 7 bases lay in between. CDR1 and CDR2 (germline): SGHTA, FQGNSA. CDR3 length equals 13 residues. The CDR3 loop reads CASSPRLNTEAFF. The CDR3 DNA sequence: TGTGCCAGCAGCCCTCGACTGAACACTGAAGCTTTCTTT. The full variable domain, in which reference TRBV7-2 and TRBJ1-1 provide the parts outside the CDR3, is GAGVSQSPSNKVTEKGKDVELRCDPISGHTALYWYRQSLGQGLEFLIYFQGNSAPDKSGLPSDRFSAERTGGSVSTLTIQRTQQEDSAVYLCASSPRLNTEAFFGQGTRLTVV.

This clone was seen only once. J is TRBJ2-7 and V is TRBV11-2; no clear D gene. CDR1 and CDR2 (germline): SGHAT, FQNNGV. Trimming took off 4 bases at V and 0 bases at J, with 7 bases between the two ends. The CDR3 length is 13 residues. As DNA, the CDR3 is TGTGCCAGCAGCTCCCCCACCTCCTACGAGCAGTACTTC. This encodes CASSSPTSYEQYF.

This sequence joins TRBV5-1 and TRBJ2-7; a weak D match, TRBD2 (5 bases). CDR3 size: 16 residues. Deletions cut 4 bases from V and 2 bases from J, with 19 bases between. Germline CDR1 SGHRS, CDR2 YFSETQ. CDR3 DNA: TGCGCCAGCAGCCATCTACCAGAAAGCGGAGCCTACGAGCAGTACTTC. Amino acid sequence: CASSHLPESGAYEQYF. Combining the CDR3 with reference TRBV5-1 and TRBJ2-7 gives the whole variable domain KAGVTQTPRYLIKTRGQQVTLSCSPISGHRSVSWYQQTPGQGLQFLFEYFSETQRNKGNFPGRFSGRQFSNSRSEMNVSTLELGDSALYLCASSHLPESGAYEQYFGPGTRLTVT.

CDR3 in DNA: TGTGCCAGCAGTGAAAGATGGGACGAAGCTTTCTTT. Translating it yields CASSERWDEAFF. The V gene is TRBV2, the J gene TRBJ1-1; the D gene is possibly TRBD1 (5 bases). This CDR3 has 12 residues. Trimming pared 2 bases from V and 8 bases from J, leaving 9 bases between. The germline gives CDR1 SNHLY, CDR2 FYNNEI.

V gene TRBV5-1 combines with J gene TRBJ2-3, with 9 bases fitting TRBD2. Germline lookup yields CDR1 SGHRS and CDR2 YFSETQ. V lost 0 bases and J lost 3; bases outside the gene matches: 5. CDR3 length equals 16 residues. CDR3 in amino acids: CASSLGRGGRTDTQYF. CDR3 sequence (DNA): TGCGCCAGCAGCTTGGGGCGGGGGGGGCGTACAGATACGCAGTATTTT. Using reference TRBV5-1 and TRBJ2-3 for the parts outside the CDR3, the full variable domain is KAGVTQTPRYLIKTRGQQVTLSCSPISGHRSVSWYQQTPGQGLQFLFEYFSETQRNKGNFPGRFSGRQFSNSRSEMNVSTLELGDSALYLCASSLGRGGRTDTQYFGPGTRLTVL.